This TCR beta chain was recorded in a study of blood T cell repertoires in COVID-19. Original methodology: Using reference gene primer amplification, nucleated cell counts were estimated. Method: immunoSEQ multiplex PCR; TCRdb's copy keeps in-frame clones and lacks some. V, J and clone size are those of that table, while D and trimming were read from the DNA. This repertoire shows 220,000 or so clones, 80% to 90% found once; its top ten account for under 4%. CDR3 length equals 15 residues. V was trimmed by 0 bases and J by 3 bases, leaving 10 bases between them. The germline CDR1 and CDR2 sequences are MNHEY and SVGAGI. This clone has a single count.

This sequence joins TRBV6-5 and TRBJ2-3; possibly TRBD2 for D (5 bases). The specimen was PBMCs or T cells enriched from blood (not recorded which). This TCR derives from a woman between 18 and 29 years old in a cohort exposed to, infected with or recovered from COVID-19 (not recorded which). The CDR3 coding sequence is TGTGCCAGCAGTTACTCGGGGAGAGGAACAGATACGCAGTATTTT. Amino acids: CASSYSGRGTDTQYF.